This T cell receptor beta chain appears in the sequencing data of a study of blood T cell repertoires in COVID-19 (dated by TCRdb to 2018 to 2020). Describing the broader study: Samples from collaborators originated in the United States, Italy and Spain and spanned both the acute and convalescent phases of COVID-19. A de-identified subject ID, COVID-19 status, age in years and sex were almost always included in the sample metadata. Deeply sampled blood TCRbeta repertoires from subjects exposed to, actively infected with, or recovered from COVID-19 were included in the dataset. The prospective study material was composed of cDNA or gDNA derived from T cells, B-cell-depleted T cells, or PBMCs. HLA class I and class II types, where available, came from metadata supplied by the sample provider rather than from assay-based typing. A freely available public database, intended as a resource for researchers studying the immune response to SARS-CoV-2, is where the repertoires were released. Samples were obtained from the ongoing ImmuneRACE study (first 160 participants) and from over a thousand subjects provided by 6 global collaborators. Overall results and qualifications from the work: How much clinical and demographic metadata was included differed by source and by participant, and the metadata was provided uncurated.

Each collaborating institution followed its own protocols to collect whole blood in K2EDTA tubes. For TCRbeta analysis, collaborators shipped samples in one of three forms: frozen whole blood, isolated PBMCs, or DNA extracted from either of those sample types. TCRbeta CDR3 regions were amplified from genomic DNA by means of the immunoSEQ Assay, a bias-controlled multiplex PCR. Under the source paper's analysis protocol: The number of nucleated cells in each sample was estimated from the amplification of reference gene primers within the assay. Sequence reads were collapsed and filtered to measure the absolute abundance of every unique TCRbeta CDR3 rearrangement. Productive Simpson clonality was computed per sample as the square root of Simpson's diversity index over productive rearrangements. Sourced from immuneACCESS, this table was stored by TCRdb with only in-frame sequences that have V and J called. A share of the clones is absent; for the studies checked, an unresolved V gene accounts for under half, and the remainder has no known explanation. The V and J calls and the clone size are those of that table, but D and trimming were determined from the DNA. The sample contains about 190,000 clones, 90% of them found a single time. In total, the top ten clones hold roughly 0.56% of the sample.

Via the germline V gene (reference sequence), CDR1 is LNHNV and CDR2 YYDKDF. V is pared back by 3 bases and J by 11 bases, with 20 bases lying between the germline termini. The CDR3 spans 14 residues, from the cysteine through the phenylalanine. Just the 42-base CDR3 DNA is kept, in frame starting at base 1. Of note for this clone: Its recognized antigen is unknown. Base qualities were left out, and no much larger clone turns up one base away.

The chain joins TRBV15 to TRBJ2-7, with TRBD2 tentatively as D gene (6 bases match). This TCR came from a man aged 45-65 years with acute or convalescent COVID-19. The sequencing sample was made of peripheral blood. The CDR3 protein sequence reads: CATSSLLDYSLEYF. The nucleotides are TGTGCCACCAGCAGTTTACTGGACTACTCATTGGAGTACTTC.